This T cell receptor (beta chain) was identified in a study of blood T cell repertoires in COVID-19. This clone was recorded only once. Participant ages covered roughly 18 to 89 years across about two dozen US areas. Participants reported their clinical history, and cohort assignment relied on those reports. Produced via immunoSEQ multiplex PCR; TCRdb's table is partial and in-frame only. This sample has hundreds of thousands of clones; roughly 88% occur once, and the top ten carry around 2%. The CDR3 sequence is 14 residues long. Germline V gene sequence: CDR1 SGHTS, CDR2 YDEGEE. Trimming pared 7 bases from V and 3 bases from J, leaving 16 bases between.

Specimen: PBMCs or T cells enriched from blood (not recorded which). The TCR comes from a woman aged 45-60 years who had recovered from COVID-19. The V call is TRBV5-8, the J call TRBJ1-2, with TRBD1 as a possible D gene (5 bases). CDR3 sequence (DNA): TGTGCCAGCGGCCGGGGCAGGGACTACTATGGCTACACCTTC. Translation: CASGRGRDYYGYTF.